This is a list of T cell receptor beta chains from one sample in a study of cytomegalovirus exposure and HLA in healthy donors. Generated by immunoSEQ multiplex PCR, the TCRdb table keeps only in-frame clones and is missing some. The sample lists roughly 200,000 clones, approximately 80% occurring once. Sample: PBMCs. The receptors here all came from a woman aged 18-35 years in good health and CMV-seronegative. The CDR3 runs from the conserved cysteine through the conserved F or W. The D gene is left open where the match is weak. Only some rows state a clone size, as once, few, many or a class for expanded clones.

V: TRBV7-2
D: TRBD2
J: TRBJ2-1
size: NA
CDR3: CASSAQQPGLAGYNEQFF
DNA: TGTGCCAGCAGCGCGCAGCAACCGGGACTAGCGGGATACAATGAGCAGTTCTTC

V: TRBV19
D: NA
J: TRBJ2-1
size: NA
CDR3: CASTPGAVYNEQFF
DNA: TGTGCCAGTACCCCAGGGGCGGTTTACAATGAGCAGTTCTTC

V: TRBV19
D: TRBD1
J: TRBJ1-1
size: few
CDR3: CASSSGQPRTEAFF
DNA: TGTGCCAGTAGTTCGGGACAGCCACGGACTGAAGCTTTCTTT

V: TRBV10-3
D: NA
J: TRBJ1-2
size: few
CDR3: CAISESELQDYGYTF
DNA: TGTGCCATCAGTGAGTCTGAGCTACAGGACTATGGCTACACCTTC

V: TRBV5-4
D: NA
J: TRBJ2-1
size: NA
CDR3: CASSLQQGDEQFF
DNA: TGTGCCAGCAGCTTGCAACAGGGCGATGAGCAGTTCTTC

V: TRBV14
D: TRBD1
J: TRBJ1-1
size: NA
CDR3: CASSPQGGNTEAFF
DNA: TGTGCCAGCAGCCCGCAGGGGGGGAACACTGAAGCTTTCTTT

V: TRBV4-3
D: NA
J: TRBJ2-3
size: NA
CDR3: CASSQQTGDFTDTQYF
DNA: TGCGCCAGCAGCCAACAAACAGGGGACTTCACAGATACGCAGTATTTT

V: TRBV7-2
D: TRBD2
J: TRBJ2-1
size: NA
CDR3: CASSPGLAGRHEQFF
DNA: TGTGCCAGCAGCCCAGGACTAGCGGGAAGGCATGAGCAGTTCTTC

V: TRBV9
D: NA
J: TRBJ1-2
size: NA
CDR3: CASSVELMGHYTF
DNA: TGTGCCAGCAGCGTAGAATTGATGGGGCACTACACCTTC

V: TRBV11-3
D: TRBD2
J: TRBJ2-1
size: few
CDR3: CASSGLAGGEREQFF
DNA: TGTGCCAGCAGCGGACTAGCGGGAGGGGAACGTGAGCAGTTCTTC

V: TRBV9
D: NA
J: TRBJ1-1
size: NA
CDR3: CASSVQGSNTEAFF
DNA: TGTGCCAGCAGCGTACAGGGGTCAAACACTGAAGCTTTCTTT

V: TRBV9
D: TRBD2
J: TRBJ2-1
size: NA
CDR3: CASSAGTSGNNEQFF
DNA: TGTGCCAGCAGCGCAGGGACTAGCGGCAACAATGAGCAGTTCTTC

V: TRBV11-2
D: NA
J: TRBJ1-1
size: NA
CDR3: CASNPPGGGRNTEAFF
DNA: TGTGCCAGCAACCCGCCCGGGGGGGGTAGAAACACTGAAGCTTTCTTT

V: TRBV4-3
D: TRBD2
J: TRBJ2-7
size: NA
CDR3: CASSQGVGLVGSEQYF
DNA: TGCGCCAGCAGCCAAGGAGTCGGACTAGTCGGGAGCGAGCAGTACTTC

V: TRBV11-2
D: TRBD1
J: TRBJ2-1
size: NA
CDR3: CASSSVGRSGTGWLDEQFF
DNA: TGTGCCAGCAGCTCCGTGGGGAGATCCGGGACAGGGTGGCTTGATGAGCAGTTCTTC

V: TRBV19
D: TRBD2
J: TRBJ2-1
size: NA
CDR3: CASSIIGGVSYNEQFF
DNA: TGTGCCAGTAGTATAATCGGGGGGGTTTCATACAATGAGCAGTTCTTC

V: TRBV18
D: NA
J: TRBJ2-2
size: NA
CDR3: CASSPLGLLGELFF
DNA: TGTGCCAGCTCACCACTAGGACTCCTCGGGGAGCTGTTTTTT

V: TRBV6-5
D: TRBD2
J: TRBJ2-7
size: NA
CDR3: CASSPGLAVVEQYF
DNA: TGTGCCAGCAGTCCCGGACTAGCGGTAGTCGAGCAGTACTTC

V: TRBV4-1
D: NA
J: TRBJ2-7
size: NA
CDR3: CASSRITSPPYEQYF
DNA: TGCGCCAGCAGCCGGATAACTAGTCCTCCCTACGAGCAGTACTTC

V: TRBV19
D: NA
J: TRBJ1-1
size: NA
CDR3: CASKRGTSLGTEAFF
DNA: TGTGCCAGTAAGCGGGGCACCTCCCTCGGGACTGAAGCTTTCTTT

V: TRBV27
D: NA
J: TRBJ2-7
size: NA
CDR3: CASGSRVTPPLREQYF
DNA: TGTGCCAGCGGAAGCAGGGTCACCCCACCTCTTCGCGAGCAGTACTTC

V: TRBV11-3
D: TRBD1
J: TRBJ2-3
size: NA
CDR3: CASSWGDRGSDTQYF
DNA: TGTGCCAGCAGCTGGGGGGACAGGGGGTCAGATACGCAGTATTTT

V: TRBV28
D: TRBD1
J: TRBJ2-7
size: NA
CDR3: CASGRDRGHGEQYF
DNA: TGTGCCAGCGGTAGGGACAGGGGACATGGCGAGCAGTACTTC

V: TRBV28
D: TRBD2
J: TRBJ2-7
size: NA
CDR3: CASSLGTGLAGAEQYF
DNA: TGTGCCAGCAGCCTCGGGACGGGACTAGCTGGAGCCGAGCAGTACTTC

V: TRBV4-1
D: NA
J: TRBJ1-6
size: NA
CDR3: CASSQVVPSPLHF
DNA: TGCGCCAGCAGCCAAGTCGTCCCTTCACCCCTCCACTTT

V: TRBV9
D: NA
J: TRBJ2-1
size: NA
CDR3: CASSPTSSAVSYNEQFF
DNA: TGTGCCAGCAGCCCTACGTCTAGCGCTGTTTCCTACAATGAGCAGTTCTTC

V: TRBV12-5
D: NA
J: TRBJ1-1
size: NA
CDR3: CASGWGGRGNTEAFF
DNA: TGTGCTAGTGGTTGGGGGGGACGGGGGAACACTGAAGCTTTCTTT

V: TRBV4-1
D: NA
J: TRBJ2-1
size: once
CDR3: CASSQEFGGNEQFF
DNA: TGCGCCAGCAGCCAAGAGTTCGGGGGCAATGAGCAGTTCTTC

V: TRBV7-9
D: NA
J: TRBJ1-1
size: NA
CDR3: CSSRRGRAEAFF
DNA: TGTTCCAGCAGACGCGGGAGGGCTGAAGCTTTCTTT

V: TRBV4-2
D: NA
J: TRBJ2-7
size: NA
CDR3: CASSPRTGDYEQYF
DNA: TGTGCCAGCAGCCCGCGGACGGGAGACTACGAGCAGTACTTC

V: TRBV19
D: TRBD1
J: TRBJ2-5
size: NA
CDR3: CASSTQQGAMETQYF
DNA: TGTGCCAGTAGTACTCAACAGGGGGCTATGGAGACCCAGTACTTC

V: TRBV11-2
D: NA
J: TRBJ1-2
size: NA
CDR3: CASRAGFGYTF
DNA: TGTGCCAGCAGGGCAGGCTTTGGCTACACCTTC

V: TRBV28
D: NA
J: TRBJ2-1
size: NA
CDR3: CATTTQEAGYNEQFF
DNA: TGTGCCACCACAACCCAGGAGGCGGGGTACAATGAGCAGTTCTTC

V: TRBV27
D: TRBD1
J: TRBJ2-1
size: NA
CDR3: CASSDRGSEQFF
DNA: TGTGCCAGCTCCGACAGGGGTAGTGAGCAGTTCTTC

V: TRBV4-1
D: NA
J: TRBJ1-1
size: NA
CDR3: CASSQWAGVRTEAFF
DNA: TGCGCCAGCAGCCAATGGGCAGGGGTCAGAACTGAAGCTTTCTTT

V: TRBV6-6
D: NA
J: TRBJ2-1
size: once
CDR3: CASSYGGLGNEQFF
DNA: TGTGCCAGCAGTTACGGGGGCCTGGGTAATGAGCAGTTCTTC

V: TRBV19
D: NA
J: TRBJ2-7
size: NA
CDR3: CASSHSESYEQYF
DNA: TGTGCCAGTAGTCATAGCGAATCCTACGAGCAGTACTTC

V: TRBV11-2
D: TRBD1
J: TRBJ2-1
size: NA
CDR3: CASSFEWTGGNEQFF
DNA: TGTGCCAGCAGCTTCGAGTGGACAGGGGGGAATGAGCAGTTCTTC

V: TRBV18
D: TRBD2
J: TRBJ2-1
size: NA
CDR3: CASSPQGVTSGFNEQFF
DNA: TGTGCCAGCTCACCACAGGGGGTGACTAGCGGCTTCAATGAGCAGTTCTTC

V: TRBV7-8
D: NA
J: TRBJ2-7
size: few
CDR3: CASSPPLRSGPYEQYF
DNA: TGTGCCAGCAGCCCCCCTTTGCGTTCAGGTCCCTACGAGCAGTACTTC

V: TRBV19
D: TRBD2
J: TRBJ2-1
size: NA
CDR3: CASSWGEGYNEQFF
DNA: TGTGCCAGTAGTTGGGGGGAGGGGTACAATGAGCAGTTCTTC

V: TRBV5-6
D: TRBD1
J: TRBJ1-2
size: NA
CDR3: CASSLLLGTGSTDGYTF
DNA: TGTGCCAGCAGCCTATTGCTAGGGACAGGGAGCACAGATGGCTACACCTTC

V: TRBV10-3
D: NA
J: TRBJ2-1
size: NA
CDR3: CAISDPSFPSYNEQFF
DNA: TGTGCCATCAGTGACCCGTCGTTCCCTTCCTACAATGAGCAGTTCTTC

V: TRBV2
D: NA
J: TRBJ1-4
size: few
CDR3: CASSDSPLRPLEKLFF
DNA: TGTGCCAGCAGTGATAGCCCATTACGGCCATTGGAAAAACTGTTTTTT

V: TRBV7-2
D: TRBD1
J: TRBJ1-1
size: NA
CDR3: CASSYRQGAGVEAFF
DNA: TGTGCCAGCAGCTACCGACAGGGGGCGGGGGTTGAAGCTTTCTTT

V: TRBV7-2
D: TRBD1
J: TRBJ2-5
size: once
CDR3: CASSADRGSETQYF
DNA: TGTGCCAGCAGCGCTGACAGGGGATCAGAGACCCAGTACTTC

V: TRBV6-1
D: TRBD1
J: TRBJ2-6
size: NA
CDR3: CASSDPGQGAPGANVLTF
DNA: TGTGCCAGCAGTGATCCGGGACAGGGGGCGCCTGGGGCCAACGTCCTGACTTTC

V: TRBV9
D: NA
J: TRBJ2-5
size: NA
CDR3: CASSAREYRTAGQYF
DNA: TGTGCCAGCAGTGCCCGGGAGTACCGTACGGCGGGGCAGTACTTC

V: TRBV25-1
D: TRBD1
J: TRBJ1-5
size: medium-sized
CDR3: CASSDSGTGVSNQPQHF
DNA: TGTGCCAGCAGTGATTCCGGGACAGGGGTTAGCAATCAGCCCCAGCATTTT

V: TRBV6-5
D: TRBD1
J: TRBJ1-1
size: NA
CDR3: CASRLQGVREAFF
DNA: TGTGCCAGCAGGCTTCAGGGGGTCCGTGAAGCTTTCTTT

V: TRBV19
D: TRBD2
J: TRBJ2-3
size: NA
CDR3: CASNPKLAAF
DNA: TGTGCCAGTAATCCTAAGCTAGCGGCATTT

V: TRBV4-3
D: TRBD2
J: TRBJ2-1
size: NA
CDR3: CASSQGRLAGVGNEQFF
DNA: TGCGCCAGCAGCCAAGGGCGGCTAGCGGGAGTAGGCAATGAGCAGTTCTTC

V: TRBV2
D: NA
J: TRBJ1-1
size: NA
CDR3: CASSASFSTEAFF
DNA: TGTGCCAGCAGCGCGTCCTTTAGCACTGAAGCTTTCTTT

V: TRBV6-1
D: TRBD2
J: TRBJ2-1
size: NA
CDR3: CASSKAGTSGRKEQFF
DNA: TGTGCCAGCAGTAAAGCCGGGACTAGCGGGAGAAAGGAGCAGTTCTTC

V: TRBV11-2
D: NA
J: TRBJ2-1
size: NA
CDR3: CASSETYNEQFF
DNA: TGTGCCAGCAGCGAAACTTACAATGAGCAGTTCTTC

V: TRBV9
D: TRBD1
J: TRBJ1-2
size: NA
CDR3: CASSALDRQVYGYTF
DNA: TGTGCCAGCAGCGCTCTGGACAGGCAGGTATATGGCTACACCTTC

V: TRBV28
D: TRBD2
J: TRBJ2-5
size: NA
CDR3: CASSTRLAGGQETQYF
DNA: TGTGCCAGCAGTACCAGACTAGCGGGAGGACAAGAGACCCAGTACTTC

V: TRBV4-2
D: NA
J: TRBJ1-2
size: NA
CDR3: CASSQEGLGSSYGYTF
DNA: TGTGCCAGCAGCCAAGAGGGGCTTGGCAGCAGCTATGGCTACACCTTC

V: TRBV7-6
D: TRBD1
J: TRBJ2-3
size: NA
CDR3: CASSARTGGVDTQYF
DNA: TGTGCCAGCAGCGCCCGGACAGGGGGAGTGGATACGCAGTATTTT

V: TRBV9
D: NA
J: TRBJ2-1
size: once
CDR3: CASSLAGFPLGEQFF
DNA: TGTGCCAGCAGCTTGGCGGGGTTCCCACTTGGTGAGCAGTTCTTC